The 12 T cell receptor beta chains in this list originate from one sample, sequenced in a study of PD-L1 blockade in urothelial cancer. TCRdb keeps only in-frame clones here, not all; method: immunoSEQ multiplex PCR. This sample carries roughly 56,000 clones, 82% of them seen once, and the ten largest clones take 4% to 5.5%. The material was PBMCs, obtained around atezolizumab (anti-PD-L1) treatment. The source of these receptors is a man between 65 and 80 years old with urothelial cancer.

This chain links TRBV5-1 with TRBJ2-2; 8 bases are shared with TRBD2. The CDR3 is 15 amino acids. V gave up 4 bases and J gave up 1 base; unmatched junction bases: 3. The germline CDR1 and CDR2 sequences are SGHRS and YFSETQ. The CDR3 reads CASSVSGMNTGELFF. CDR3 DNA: TGCGCCAGCAGCGTTAGCGGGATGAACACCGGGGAGCTGTTTTTT.

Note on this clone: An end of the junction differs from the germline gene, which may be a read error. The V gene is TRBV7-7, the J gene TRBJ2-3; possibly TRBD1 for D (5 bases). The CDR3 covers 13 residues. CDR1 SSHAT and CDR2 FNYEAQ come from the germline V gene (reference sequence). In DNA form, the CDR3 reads TGTGCTAGCAGCCCTCAGACAGCAGATACGCAGTATTTT. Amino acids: CASSPQTADTQYF. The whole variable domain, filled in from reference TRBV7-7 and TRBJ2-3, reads GAGVSQSPRYKVTKRGQDVTLRCDPISSHATLYWYQQALGQGPEFLTYFNYEAQPDKSGLPSDRFSAERPEGSISTLTIQRTEQRDSAMYRCASSPQTADTQYFGPGTRLTVL.

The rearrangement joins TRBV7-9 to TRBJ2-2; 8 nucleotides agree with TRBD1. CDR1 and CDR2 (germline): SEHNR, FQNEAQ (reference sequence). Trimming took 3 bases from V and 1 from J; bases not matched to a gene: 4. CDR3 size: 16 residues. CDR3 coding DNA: TGTGCCAGCAGCTTTTTAACAGGGGGGAACACCGGGGAGCTGTTTTTT. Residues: CASSFLTGGNTGELFF.

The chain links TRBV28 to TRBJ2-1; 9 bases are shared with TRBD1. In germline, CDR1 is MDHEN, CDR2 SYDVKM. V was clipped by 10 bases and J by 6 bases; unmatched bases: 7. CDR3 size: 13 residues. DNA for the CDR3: TGTGCCACCGACAGGGGGGGGACCAATGAGCAGTTCTTC. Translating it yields CATDRGGTNEQFF.

The CDR3 loop reads CAWSRGVYRGISGANVLTF. The CDR3 bases are TGTGCCTGGAGTAGGGGAGTTTACAGGGGAATCTCTGGGGCCAACGTCCTGACTTTC. This chain connects TRBV30 to TRBJ2-6; TRBD1 matches at 7 bases. CDR3 length: 19 residues. V lost 2 bases and J lost 0; bases outside the gene matches: 13. Germline lookup yields CDR1 GTSNPN and CDR2 SVGIG (reference sequence).

Here the CDR3 DNA reads TGCGCCAGCAGCCTATCTGGACAGGGAAGCACTGAAGCTTTCTTT. Its protein is CASSLSGQGSTEAFF. The chain employs TRBV4-1 and TRBJ1-1; 8 bases match TRBD1. Germline V gives CDR1 MGHRA, CDR2 YSYEKL. The CDR3 spans 15 residues. The trim removed 4 bases at V and 4 bases at J, leaving 8 bases unmatched.

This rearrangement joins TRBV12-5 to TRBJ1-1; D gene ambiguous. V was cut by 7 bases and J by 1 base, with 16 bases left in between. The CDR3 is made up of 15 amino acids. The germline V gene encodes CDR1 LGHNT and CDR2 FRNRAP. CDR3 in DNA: TGTGCTAGTGTCTCCGGGGATTCCTCGAACACTGAAGCTTTCTTT. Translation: CASVSGDSSNTEAFF.

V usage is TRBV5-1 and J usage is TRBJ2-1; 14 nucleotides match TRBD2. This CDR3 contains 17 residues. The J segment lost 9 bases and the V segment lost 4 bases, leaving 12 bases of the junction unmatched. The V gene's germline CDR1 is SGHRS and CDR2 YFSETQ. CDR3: CASSQYSGLAGVGEQFF. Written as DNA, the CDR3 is TGCGCCAGCAGCCAATACTCGGGACTAGCGGGAGTTGGTGAGCAGTTCTTC.

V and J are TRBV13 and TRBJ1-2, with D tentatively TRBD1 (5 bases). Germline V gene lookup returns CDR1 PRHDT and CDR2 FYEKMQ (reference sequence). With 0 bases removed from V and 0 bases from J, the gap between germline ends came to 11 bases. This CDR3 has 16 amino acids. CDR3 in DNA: TGTGCCAGCAGCTTAGGGGGCAGGGAAGCTAACTATGGCTACACCTTC. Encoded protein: CASSLGGREANYGYTF.

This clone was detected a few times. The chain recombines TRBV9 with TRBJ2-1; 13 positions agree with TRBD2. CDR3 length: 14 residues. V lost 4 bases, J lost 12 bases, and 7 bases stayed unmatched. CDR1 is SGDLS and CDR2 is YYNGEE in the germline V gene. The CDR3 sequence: CASSSQGLAGSQFF. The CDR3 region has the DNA TGTGCCAGCAGCTCCCAGGGACTAGCGGGATCGCAGTTCTTC.

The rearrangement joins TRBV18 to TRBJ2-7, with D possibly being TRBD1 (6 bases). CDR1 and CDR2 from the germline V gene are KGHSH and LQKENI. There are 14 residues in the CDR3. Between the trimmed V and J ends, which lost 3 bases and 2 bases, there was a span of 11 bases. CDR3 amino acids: CASSPTRDTYEQYF. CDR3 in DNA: TGTGCCAGCTCACCTACCCGGGACACCTACGAGCAGTACTTC. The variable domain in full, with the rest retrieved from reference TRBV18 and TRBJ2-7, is NAGVMQNPRHLVRRRGQEARLRCSPMKGHSHVYWYRQLPEEGLKFMVYLQKENIIDESGMPKERFSAEFPKEGPSILRIQQVVRGDSAAYFCASSPTRDTYEQYFGPGTRLTVT.

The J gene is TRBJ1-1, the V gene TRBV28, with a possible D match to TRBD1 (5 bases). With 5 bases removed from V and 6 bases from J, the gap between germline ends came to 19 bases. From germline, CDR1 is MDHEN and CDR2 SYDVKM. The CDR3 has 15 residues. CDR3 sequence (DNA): TGTGCCAGCAGTCCCCCCCCAGGGTATGGGGCTGAAGCTTTCTTT. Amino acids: CASSPPPGYGAEAFF.